These 19 T cell receptor beta chains originate from one sample sequenced in a study of human T cells and chemical hapten exposure. TCRdb re-called the 5' RACE reads with MiXCR, one entry per CDR3 protein. The top ten hold about 3% of the sample, which has 110,000 or so distinct CDR3 sequences, around 20% seen once. The total RNA was obtained from whole blood that was not fractionated. Receptors were obtained from a human donor in good health.

J is TRBJ2-3 and V is TRBV4-1; TRBD1 is a possible D gene (6 bases). The germline V gene has CDR1 MGHRA and CDR2 YSYEKL. With 4 bases removed from V and 0 bases from J, the gap between germline ends came to 11 bases. The CDR3 loop spans 15 amino acids. The CDR3 nucleotides are TGCGCCAGCAGCCCGATGGACAGAAGCACAGATACGCAGTATTTT. This encodes CASSPMDRSTDTQYF.

This clonotype was observed a few times. In DNA, the CDR3 is TGTGCCAGCAGTTACGCGGGGGATCTTAATTCACCCCTCCACTTT. Translation: CASSYAGDLNSPLHF. V is TRBV6-5 and J is TRBJ1-6; weak D call: TRBD1 (5 bases). This CDR3 spans 15 amino acids. Germline assignment: CDR1 MNHEY and CDR2 SVGAGI. Deletions cut 2 bases from V and 6 bases from J, with 11 bases between.

There are a few counts of this clonotype. The chain uses TRBV6-6 and TRBJ1-1; the match to TRBD1 covers 7 bases. V gave up 6 bases and J gave up 2 bases; unmatched junction bases: 6. The germline CDR1 and CDR2 sequences are MNHNY and SVGAGI (reference sequence). The CDR3 is 14 residues long. The CDR3 DNA is TGTGCCAGCAGGCCAGGGGGAAGTAACACTGAAGCTTTCTTT. Its protein is CASRPGGSNTEAFF.

The genes are TRBV10-2 and TRBJ1-2; D is perhaps TRBD1 (5 bases). Trimming shortened V by 3 bases and J by 4 bases, and 15 bases separated the two germline ends. The CDR3 spans 15 residues. Germline V gene sequence: CDR1 WSHSY, CDR2 SAAADI. The chain's CDR3 is CASSDGTPLAYGYTF. CDR3 nucleotides: TGCGCCAGCAGTGATGGGACGCCCCTCGCCTATGGCTACACCTTC.

This clonotype was detected many times. The chain employs TRBV5-1 and TRBJ1-1; no reliable D call. From germline, CDR1 is SGHRS and CDR2 YFSETQ. The CDR3 runs 14 residues. Deletions cut 0 bases from V and 1 base from J, with 7 bases between. CDR3 loop: CASSLDSGNTEAFF. The CDR3 DNA is TGCGCCAGCAGCTTGGATTCAGGGAACACTGAAGCTTTCTTT.

J is TRBJ2-1 and V is TRBV9, with 7 bases matching TRBD1. The germline V gene encodes CDR1 SGDLS and CDR2 YYNGEE. The J segment lost 3 bases and the V segment lost 0 bases, leaving 3 bases of the junction unmatched. The CDR3 is 15 residues long. The DNA of the CDR3 is TGTGCCAGCAGCGTAGAGACAGGGTTCTACAATGAGCAGTTCTTC. Its translation: CASSVETGFYNEQFF.

This chain joins TRBV5-1 and TRBJ2-3; D ambiguous. V lost 3 bases, J lost 2 bases, and 13 bases lay in between. CDR1 SGHRS and CDR2 YFSETQ come from the germline V gene. CDR3 length: 15 amino acids. CDR3 bases: TGCGCCAGCAGCTCCTGGAGTGCCTACACAGATACGCAGTATTTT. Amino acid sequence: CASSSWSAYTDTQYF.

V is TRBV9 and J is TRBJ2-2; D is unclear. There are 12 residues in the CDR3. V lost 3 bases to trimming and J lost 5 bases, with 5 bases between them. Looked up from germline, CDR1 is SGDLS and CDR2 is YYNGEE. CDR3 sequence: CASSASTGELFF. Here the CDR3 DNA reads TGTGCCAGCAGCGCCAGTACCGGGGAGCTGTTTTTT.

This clonotype was seen more than once but under ten times. The CDR3 coding sequence is TGTGCCAGCAGCGTAGGAGGCGGGCAGCCCCAGCATTTT. Protein: CASSVGGGQPQHF. This sequence joins TRBV9 and TRBJ1-5; unclear D gene. Germline-derived CDR1 and CDR2 are SGDLS and YYNGEE. The V gene lost 0 bases and the J gene lost 7 bases, with 8 bases spanning the gap. This CDR3 contains 13 residues.

This clonotype was seen a few times. This rearrangement joins TRBV9 to TRBJ2-7; possible D gene TRBD1, 6 bases. V was pared by 4 bases and J by 10 bases, with 15 bases between. This CDR3 is 12 amino acids long. Germline V lookup: CDR1 SGDLS, CDR2 YYNGEE. The DNA for the CDR3 is TGTGCCAGCAGCCCCTCAATGGGGGCTCAGTACTTC. As protein: CASSPSMGAQYF.

Only a few counts were recorded for this clonotype. The genes are TRBV12-3 or TRBV12-4 and TRBJ2-1; TRBD2 agrees at 7 bases. The CDR3 runs to 14 residues. Trimming at V came to 6 bases and at J to 0 bases, leaving 2 bases not matched to a gene. The CDR3 protein is CASRGGSSYNEQFF. The DNA of the CDR3 is TGTGCCAGCAGGGGCGGGAGCTCCTACAATGAGCAGTTCTTC.

This clonotype was picked up a small number of times. The CDR3 DNA reads TGTGCCAGCAGCCCCCGTGGGGCCCACACTGAAGCTTTCTTT. Protein product: CASSPRGAHTEAFF. This sequence joins TRBV7-2 and TRBJ1-1; D might be TRBD1 (5 bases). Germline lookup yields CDR1 SGHTA and CDR2 FQGNSA. Trimming shortened V by 5 bases and J by 3 bases, and 13 bases separated the two germline ends. The CDR3 is 14 amino acids. The variable domain in full, with the rest retrieved from reference TRBV7-2 and TRBJ1-1, is GAGVSQSPSNKVTEKGKDVELRCDPISGHTALYWYRQSLGQGLEFLIYFQGNSAPDKSGLPSDRFSAERTGGSVSTLTIQRTQQEDSAVYLCASSPRGAHTEAFFGQGTRLTVV.

This clonotype appeared a few times. The V gene is TRBV6-1, the J gene TRBJ1-2; D is undetermined. Germline-derived CDR1 and CDR2 are MNHNS and SASEGT. With 6 bases removed from V and 4 bases from J, the gap between germline ends came to 18 bases. The CDR3 loop spans 15 amino acids. The chain's CDR3 is CASSAAETAFYGYTF. CDR3 sequence (DNA): TGTGCCAGCAGCGCGGCCGAGACCGCCTTCTATGGCTACACCTTC.

This clonotype was counted between two and nine times. V gene TRBV5-1 combines with J gene TRBJ2-3; D is uncertain. This CDR3 has 12 residues. The germline V gene encodes CDR1 SGHRS and CDR2 YFSETQ. Trimming stripped 4 bases from V and 3 bases from J, with 6 bases between. The CDR3 is CASSPQTDTQYF. In DNA form, the CDR3 reads TGCGCCAGCAGCCCTCAGACAGATACGCAGTATTTT.

The J gene is TRBJ2-1, the V gene TRBV14; 10 bases are shared with TRBD2. This CDR3 has 15 amino acids. The ends lost 4 bases at V and 2 bases at J; junction bases unmatched: 2. Germline V gene lookup returns CDR1 SGHDN and CDR2 FVKESK. CDR3 sequence (DNA): TGTGCCAGCAGCCGCGGGACTAGCGCCTACAATGAGCAGTTCTTC. Its translation: CASSRGTSAYNEQFF.

The sample holds a few counts of this clonotype. The chain joins TRBV28 to TRBJ2-7; D may be TRBD1 (5 bases). The CDR3 length is 12 residues. Germline values: CDR1 MDHEN, CDR2 SYDVKM. The V end lost 7 bases, the J end lost 13 bases, and 20 bases lay between the germline ends. The CDR3 DNA is TGTGCCAGCAAGGACGACAGATCTGAGCGCTACTTC. It codes for CASKDDRSERYF.

The chain carries TRBV3-1 and TRBJ1-5; the D gene is possibly TRBD1 (5 bases). V lost 5 bases and J lost 9, with 8 bases in between. The CDR3 totals 11 residues. From germline, CDR1 is LGHDT and CDR2 YNNKEL (reference sequence). The CDR3 loop reads CASSGGGPQHF. In nucleotides, the CDR3 is TGTGCCAGCAGCGGGGGGGGGCCCCAGCATTTT.

The chain is built from TRBV5-5 and TRBJ2-3; tentative D call: TRBD1 (6 bases). The V and J ends lost 0 bases and 1 base respectively, with 9 bases between them. The CDR3 has 15 residues. Germline CDR1 and CDR2: SGHKS and YYEKEE (reference sequence). The CDR3 bases are TGTGCCAGCAGCTTGGGGAGACAGGGCACAGATACGCAGTATTTT. Its protein product is CASSLGRQGTDTQYF.

This clonotype has more than one count but fewer than ten. The chain uses TRBV6-2 or TRBV6-3 and TRBJ2-1; TRBD2 matches 7 bases. Germline values: CDR1 MNHEY, CDR2 SVGEGT. CDR3 length: 13 residues. After removal of 8 bases from V and 4 bases from J, the junction contained 5 bases not matched to a gene. The CDR3, as DNA: TGTGCCAGCGGGTGGGGAGGGTACAATGAGCAGTTCTTC. Residues: CASGWGGYNEQFF.